These T cell receptor beta chains were read from a single sample in a study of T cell responses to AZD1222 COVID-19 vaccine. Using immunoSEQ multiplex PCR, the repertoire was profiled, and TCRdb retains in-frame clones only, with some absent. The sample records 100,000 or so clones, more than 70% being singletons. The source material was peripheral blood, sampled 28 days after the second AZD1222 dose. The receptor source for this set is an adult who received the AZD1222 COVID-19 vaccine. The CDR3 runs from the conserved cysteine through the conserved F or W. D genes are given only for firm matches. Size is stated for part of the rows, as once, few or many counts, or as a class when the clone is expanded.

>TRBD2|once|TRBV29-1|TRBJ2-2|16
CSVVIAGGPNTGELFF
TGCAGCGTTGTAATAGCGGGAGGGCCCAACACCGGGGAGCTGTTTTTT
>NA|NA|TRBV6-5|TRBJ1-2|16
CASSSELPRPRDGYTF
TGTGCCAGCAGTTCCGAACTACCCAGACCGAGGGATGGCTACACCTTC
>TRBD1|NA|TRBV5-1|TRBJ1-2|15
CASSLVVGQGDGYTF
TGCGCCAGCAGCTTGGTGGTGGGACAGGGAGATGGCTACACCTTC
>NA|NA|TRBV11-2|TRBJ2-6|15
CASSVQVSGANVLTF
TGTGCCAGCAGCGTCCAGGTCTCTGGGGCCAACGTCCTGACTTTC
>NA|NA|TRBV20-1|TRBJ2-7|11
CSATYSYEQYF
TGCAGTGCTACCTACTCCTACGAGCAGTACTTC
>TRBD1|once|TRBV7-2|TRBJ2-3|17
CASSSSVGQGITDTQYF
TGTGCCAGCAGCTCGTCGGTGGGACAGGGCATCACAGATACGCAGTATTTT
>NA|NA|TRBV5-5|TRBJ1-1|13
CASSLGSGTEAFF
TGTGCCAGCAGCTTGGGGTCAGGGACAGAAGCTTTCTTT
>NA|NA|TRBV7-9|TRBJ1-2|14
CASSLGQDTNGYTF
TGTGCCAGCAGCTTAGGACAGGACACTAATGGCTACACCTTC
>NA|NA|TRBV27|TRBJ2-2|14
CASRRDSPTGELFF
TGTGCCAGCAGGCGGGACAGCCCCACCGGGGAGCTGTTTTTT
>TRBD1|NA|TRBV5-6|TRBJ2-7|14
CASSNRGSLYEQYF
TGTGCCAGCAGCAACAGGGGATCGCTCTACGAGCAGTACTTC
>NA|NA|TRBV2|TRBJ2-5|11
CASSGEGAQYF
TGTGCCAGCAGTGGAGAAGGGGCCCAGTACTTC
>TRBD2|NA|TRBV4-2|TRBJ2-1|15
CASSQPSGGKDEQFF
TGTGCCAGCAGCCAACCTAGCGGGGGGAAGGATGAGCAGTTCTTC
>TRBD1|few|TRBV9|TRBJ2-1|15
CASSPGQGAYNEQFF
TGTGCCAGCAGCCCAGGACAGGGGGCTTACAATGAGCAGTTCTTC
>NA|NA|TRBV4-2|TRBJ2-3|15
CASSQEGSHTDTQYF
TGTGCCAGCAGCCAAGAGGGTAGCCACACAGATACGCAGTATTTT
>NA|NA|TRBV6-2/TRBV6-3|TRBJ2-3|12
CASSPRQHTQYF
TGTGCCAGCAGTCCCCGACAGCATACGCAGTATTTT
>NA|NA|TRBV27|TRBJ2-1|13
CASSLDRYNEQFF
TGTGCCAGCAGCCTCGACAGATACAATGAGCAGTTCTTC
>NA|NA|TRBV14|TRBJ2-7|15
CASSQGGGSSYEQYF
TGTGCCAGCAGCCAAGGTGGAGGGAGCTCCTACGAGCAGTACTTC
>TRBD2|NA|TRBV27|TRBJ2-2|18
CASSPRLAGGRVTGELFF
TGTGCCAGCAGTCCTCGACTAGCGGGAGGCCGGGTCACCGGGGAGCTGTTTTTT
>TRBD1|NA|TRBV2|TRBJ1-2|16
CASRYPGTGGEDGYTF
TGTGCCAGCAGATACCCCGGGACAGGGGGCGAGGATGGCTACACCTTC
>TRBD2|NA|TRBV27|TRBJ2-3|20
CASSLSAGDPPQPYTDTQYF
TGTGCCAGCAGTTTATCGGCGGGGGACCCACCCCAACCTTACACAGATACGCAGTATTTT
>TRBD1|NA|TRBV4-1|TRBJ2-7|17
CASSQDPRAGGTGEQYF
TGCGCCAGCAGCCAAGATCCCCGGGCAGGGGGAACTGGAGAGCAGTACTTC
>NA|NA|TRBV15|TRBJ2-7|14
CATSLGLLSYEQYF
TGTGCCACCAGCTTGGGCCTACTTTCCTACGAGCAGTACTTC
>NA|NA|TRBV28|TRBJ2-5|13
CASRLGGQETQYF
TGTGCCAGCAGATTAGGGGGCCAAGAGACCCAGTACTTC
>NA|few|TRBV7-3|TRBJ2-1|15
CASSLDISSYNEQFF
TGTGCCAGCAGCTTGGACATTAGCTCCTACAATGAGCAGTTCTTC
>NA|NA|TRBV7-3|TRBJ1-3|15
CASSLGPSSGNTIYF
TGTGCCAGCAGCTTGGGTCCGAGCTCTGGAAACACCATATATTTT
>NA|NA|TRBV4-3|TRBJ2-1|13
CASSHPGYNEQFF
TGCGCCAGCAGCCACCCCGGCTACAATGAGCAGTTCTTC
>NA|NA|TRBV29-1|TRBJ1-1|13
CSVVLQMNTEAFF
TGCAGCGTCGTCCTCCAGATGAACACTGAAGCTTTCTTT
>NA|NA|TRBV6-6|TRBJ2-1|15
CASSYQGGPYNEQFF
TGTGCCAGCAGTTACCAGGGGGGCCCCTACAATGAGCAGTTCTTC